These 19 T cell receptor beta chains originate from one sample sequenced in a study of T cell responses to AZD1222 COVID-19 vaccine. Repertoires were generated with immunoSEQ multiplex PCR, while TCRdb's copy carries only in-frame clones and drops some. The sample shows 150,000 or so clones, 80% to 95% of them seen only once. The sample in question was peripheral blood, obtained on day 0 of AZD1222 vaccination. The receptors were sampled from an adult in good health.

This chain connects TRBV21-1 to TRBJ1-4; the table's D call, TRBD1, was not checked against the DNA. TRBV21-1 is tagged as a pseudogene. CDR3 length: 13 residues. The CDR3 region has the DNA TGTGCCAGCAGCGCCGTAAGGGGTGAAAAACTGTTTTTT. Translation gives CASSAVRGEKLFF.

This chain joins TRBV28 and TRBJ1-1; a possible D gene is TRBD1 (6 bases). The germline V gene encodes CDR1 MDHEN and CDR2 SYDVKM. The CDR3 length is 13 residues. With 2 bases removed from V and 5 bases from J, the gap between germline ends came to 9 bases. CDR3 nucleotides: TGTGCCAGCAGTTTAAGGGGGAGTACTGAAGCTTTCTTT. It yields the protein CASSLRGSTEAFF.

This chain connects TRBV2 to TRBJ1-4, with 10 positions matching TRBD1. CDR3 length: 16 amino acids. Germline assignment: CDR1 SNHLY and CDR2 FYNNEI. With 6 bases clipped from V and 7 bases from J, the junction kept 11 bases outside the gene matches. This CDR3 is CASSATMGQGSEKLFF. The DNA for the CDR3 is TGTGCCAGCAGCGCCACCATGGGACAGGGGAGTGAAAAACTGTTTTTT.

The chain uses TRBV5-1 and TRBJ1-2; 11 bases are a match to TRBD1. CDR3 length equals 15 residues. The V gene end was trimmed by 4 bases and the J gene end by 4 bases; junction bases not matched to a gene: 6. Germline assignment: CDR1 SGHRS and CDR2 YFSETQ. The CDR3 DNA reads as TGCGCCAGCAGCCCCGGGACAGGGGGGAGCTATGGCTACACCTTC. It translates to CASSPGTGGSYGYTF.

This clone has a single count. This sequence joins TRBV12-3 or TRBV12-4 and TRBJ1-6, with unresolved D. The length of the CDR3 is 12 residues. V was shortened by 10 bases and J by 7 bases, with 11 bases between the two germline ends. The CDR3 region has the DNA TGTGCCACGAGATCCCCAAATTCACCCCTCCACTTT. It specifies CATRSPNSPLHF.

A remark on this clone: The same CDR3 also results from other DNA sequences found in this sample. The chain uses TRBV7-2 and TRBJ2-7; no clear D gene. Trimming removed 1 base at V and 1 base at J, with 5 bases between. Germline V gives CDR1 SGHTA, CDR2 FQGNSA. This CDR3 has 13 residues. CDR3 in amino acids: CASSLGASYEQYF. In DNA form, the CDR3 reads TGTGCCAGCAGCTTAGGAGCTTCCTACGAGCAGTACTTC.

A few counts support this clone. CDR3 bases: TGTGCCAGCAGCCGGGTTGAGGTGGACCTACAGGGCTACACCTTC. It specifies CASSRVEVDLQGYTF. The rearrangement joins TRBV4-2 to TRBJ1-2; D uncertain. V gave up 4 bases and J gave up 8 bases, with 20 bases separating them. The CDR3 consists of 15 residues. The germline gives CDR1 LGHNA, CDR2 YNFKEQ.

The CDR3 nucleotides are TGTGCCAGCAGTTACGTCAGGCTCGGGAACACTGAAGCTTTCTTT. Its translation is CASSYVRLGNTEAFF. The chain employs TRBV6-5 and TRBJ1-1; no definite D call. Germline CDR1 MNHEY, CDR2 SVGAGI. The CDR3 is 15 residues long. V lost 2 bases, J lost 1 base, and 11 bases lay in between.

Comments on this clone: One end of the junction varies from germline; a read error may be responsible. This chain links TRBV5-4 with TRBJ1-2; the match to TRBD1 covers 7 bases. In germline, CDR1 is SGHNT, CDR2 YYREEE (reference sequence). The CDR3 spans 13 residues. The CDR3 region has the DNA TGTGCCAGCAGAAGGACAGGCGCCTATGACTACACCTTC. Its protein is CASRRTGAYDYTF.

V usage is TRBV7-9 and J usage is TRBJ2-2, with D uncertain. In germline, CDR1 is SEHNR, CDR2 FQNEAQ (reference sequence). The CDR3 extends over 14 amino acids. Between the trimmed V and J ends, which lost 1 base and 1 base, there was a span of 4 bases. CDR3 DNA: TGTGCCAGCAGCTTAGTCCAGAACACCGGGGAGCTGTTTTTT. This gives the protein CASSLVQNTGELFF.

This clone was observed once. CDR3 coding DNA: TGCGCCAGCAGCCCGGCCTTGTATCGGGTCCAAGAGACCCAGTACTTC. Translated, it gives CASSPALYRVQETQYF. This chain connects TRBV5-1 to TRBJ2-5, with D hard to call. Germline loops: CDR1 SGHRS, CDR2 YFSETQ. Deletions cut 4 bases from V and 1 base from J, with 17 bases between. The CDR3 totals 16 residues.

The rearrangement joins TRBV9 to TRBJ1-1; 10 bases agree with TRBD1. The ends lost 3 bases at V and 5 bases at J; junction bases unmatched: 4. The germline V gene has CDR1 SGDLS and CDR2 YYNGEE. This CDR3 contains 14 residues. CDR3 region: CASSAGQGRTEAFF. For the CDR3, the DNA is TGTGCCAGCAGCGCGGGACAGGGGAGAACTGAAGCTTTCTTT.

The chain carries TRBV5-5 and TRBJ2-7, with D tentatively TRBD1 or TRBD2 (5 bases each). Germline values: CDR1 SGHKS, CDR2 YYEKEE (reference sequence). The CDR3 consists of 17 residues. Trimming took off 1 base at V and 0 bases at J, with 17 bases between the two ends. The CDR3 coding sequence is TGTGCCAGCAGCTTGTCCAGGGAAGAAGCGGACTCCTACGAGCAGTACTTC. It yields the protein CASSLSREEADSYEQYF. Full variable domain (outside the CDR3, taken from reference TRBV5-5 and TRBJ2-7): DAGVTQSPTHLIKTRGQQVTLRCSPISGHKSVSWYQQVLGQGPQFIFQYYEKEERGRGNFPDRFSARQFPNYSSELNVNALLLGDSALYLCASSLSREEADSYEQYFGPGTRLTVT.

The rearrangement uses TRBV7-9 and TRBJ2-5; 9 bases agree with TRBD1. The CDR3 covers 17 residues. V shed 5 bases and J 5 bases; nucleotides not matched to a gene: 15. CDR1 SEHNR and CDR2 FQNEAQ come from the germline V gene (reference sequence). The CDR3, as DNA: TGTGCCAGCAGCCCCGACAGGGGGAGGTATCGTAGGGAGACCCAGTACTTC. This translates into CASSPDRGRYRRETQYF.

The chain has TRBV27 and TRBJ2-2; D uncertain. This CDR3 spans 16 amino acids. Deletions cut 5 bases from V and 1 base from J, with 14 bases between. CDR1 is MNHEY and CDR2 is SMNVEV in the germline V gene (reference sequence). Here the CDR3 DNA reads TGTGCCAGCAGTCCCTCCCACACAGAGAACACCGGGGAGCTGTTTTTT. Encoded protein: CASSPSHTENTGELFF.

This rearrangement joins TRBV2 to TRBJ2-2; possibly TRBD1 or TRBD2 for D (7 bases each). This CDR3 comprises 15 residues. Germline V CDR1 and CDR2: SNHLY, FYNNEI. V lost 6 bases and J 4 bases, leaving 15 bases between the germline ends. In nucleotides, the CDR3 is TGTGCCAGCAGCCCCCAGGGGGGGCGCACCGGGGAGCTGTTTTTT. It codes for CASSPQGGRTGELFF. Combining the CDR3 with reference TRBV2 and TRBJ2-2 gives the whole variable domain EPEVTQTPSHQVTQMGQEVILRCVPISNHLYFYWYRQILGQKVEFLVSFYNNEISEKSEIFDDQFSVERPDGSNFTLKIRSTKLEDSAMYFCASSPQGGRTGELFFGEGSRLTVL.

To note about this clone: Other nucleotide sequences from this sample produce the same CDR3. The rearrangement links TRBV18 to TRBJ1-1, with D unclear. V dropped 0 bases and J dropped 8 bases, with 10 bases sitting between them. Germline CDR1 and CDR2: KGHSH and LQKENI. The CDR3 has 13 amino acids. The CDR3 spells CASSPPGQVEAFF. DNA of the CDR3: TGTGCCAGCTCACCACCTGGCCAGGTCGAAGCTTTCTTT.

This clone came up once. V usage is TRBV10-1 and J usage is TRBJ1-2; D not certain. V shed 2 bases and J shed 2 bases, with 6 bases lying between them. The CDR3 has 13 residues. Looked up from germline, CDR1 is WNHNN and CDR2 is SYGVQD (reference sequence). The CDR3 here is CASSEQGNYGYTF. The DNA of the CDR3 is TGCGCCAGCAGTGAGCAAGGAAACTATGGCTACACCTTC.

The chain carries TRBV7-9 and TRBJ2-7, with 7 bases fitting TRBD2. The junction had 3 bases not matched to a gene; V was cut back by 4 bases and J by 0 bases. CDR1 SEHNR and CDR2 FQNEAQ come from the germline V gene (reference sequence). The CDR3 loop spans 14 amino acids. The CDR3 is CASSWEGSSYEQYF. The CDR3 DNA reads as TGTGCCAGCAGCTGGGAGGGGAGCTCCTACGAGCAGTACTTC.